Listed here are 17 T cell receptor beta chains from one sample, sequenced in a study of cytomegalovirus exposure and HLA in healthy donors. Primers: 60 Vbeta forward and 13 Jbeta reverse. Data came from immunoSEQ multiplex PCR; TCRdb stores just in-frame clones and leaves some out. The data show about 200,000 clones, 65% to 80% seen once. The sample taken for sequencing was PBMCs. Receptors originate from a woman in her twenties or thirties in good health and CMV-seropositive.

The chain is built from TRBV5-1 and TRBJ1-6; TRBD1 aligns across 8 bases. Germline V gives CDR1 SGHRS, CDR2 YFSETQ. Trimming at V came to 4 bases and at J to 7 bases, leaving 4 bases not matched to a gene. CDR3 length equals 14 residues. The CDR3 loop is CASSLDRVNSPLHF. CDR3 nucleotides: TGCGCCAGCAGCCTGGACAGGGTAAATTCACCCCTCCACTTT.

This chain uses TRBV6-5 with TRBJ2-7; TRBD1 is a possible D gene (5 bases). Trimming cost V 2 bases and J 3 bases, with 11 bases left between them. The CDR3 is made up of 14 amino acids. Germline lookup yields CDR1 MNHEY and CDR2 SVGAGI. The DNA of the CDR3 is TGTGCCAGCAGTTACAGGGGATTCGGCTACGAGCAGTACTTC. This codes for CASSYRGFGYEQYF.

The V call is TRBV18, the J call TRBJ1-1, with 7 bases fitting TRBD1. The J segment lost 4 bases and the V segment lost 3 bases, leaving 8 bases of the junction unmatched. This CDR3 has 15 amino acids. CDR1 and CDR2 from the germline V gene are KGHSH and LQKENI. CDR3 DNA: TGTGCCAGCTCACCCGGACAGGCCGGTACCACTGAAGCTTTCTTT. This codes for CASSPGQAGTTEAFF.

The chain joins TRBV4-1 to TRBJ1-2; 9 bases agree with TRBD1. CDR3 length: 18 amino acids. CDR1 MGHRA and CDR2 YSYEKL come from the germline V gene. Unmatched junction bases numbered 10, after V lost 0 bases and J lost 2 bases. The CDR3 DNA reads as TGCGCCAGCAGCCAAGATTGGGGTCGACAGGGGGAAAACTATGGCTACACCTTC. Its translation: CASSQDWGRQGENYGYTF.

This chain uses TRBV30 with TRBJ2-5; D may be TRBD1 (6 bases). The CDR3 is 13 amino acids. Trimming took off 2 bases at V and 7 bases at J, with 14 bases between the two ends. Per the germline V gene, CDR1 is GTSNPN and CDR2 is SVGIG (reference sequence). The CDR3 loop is CAWSTSGVGTQYF. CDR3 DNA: TGTGCCTGGAGTACTTCAGGGGTCGGGACCCAGTACTTC.

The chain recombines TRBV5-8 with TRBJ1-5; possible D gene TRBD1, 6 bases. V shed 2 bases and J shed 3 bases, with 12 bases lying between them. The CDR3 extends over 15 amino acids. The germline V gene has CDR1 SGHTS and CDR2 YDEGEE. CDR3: CASSLRQATNQPQHF. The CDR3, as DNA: TGTGCCAGCAGCTTAAGACAGGCTACCAATCAGCCCCAGCATTTT.

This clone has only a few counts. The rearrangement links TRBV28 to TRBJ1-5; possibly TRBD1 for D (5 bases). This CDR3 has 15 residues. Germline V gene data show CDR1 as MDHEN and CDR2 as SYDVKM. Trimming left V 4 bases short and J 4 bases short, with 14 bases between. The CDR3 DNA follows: TGTGCCAGCAGTTCCCAGGGCTTGGATAATCAGCCCCAGCATTTT. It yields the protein CASSSQGLDNQPQHF. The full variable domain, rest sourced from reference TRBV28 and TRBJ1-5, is DVKVTQSSRYLVKRTGEKVFLECVQDMDHENMFWYRQDPGLGLRLIYFSYDVKMKEKGDIPEGYSVSREKKERFSLILESASTNQTSMYLCASSSQGLDNQPQHFGDGTRLSIL.

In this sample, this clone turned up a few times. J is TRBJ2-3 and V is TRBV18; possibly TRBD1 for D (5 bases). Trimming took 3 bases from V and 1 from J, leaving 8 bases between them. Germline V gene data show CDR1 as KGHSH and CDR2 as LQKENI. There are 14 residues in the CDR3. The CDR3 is CASSPIQGTDTQYF. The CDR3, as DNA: TGTGCCAGCTCACCGATACAGGGCACAGATACGCAGTATTTT.

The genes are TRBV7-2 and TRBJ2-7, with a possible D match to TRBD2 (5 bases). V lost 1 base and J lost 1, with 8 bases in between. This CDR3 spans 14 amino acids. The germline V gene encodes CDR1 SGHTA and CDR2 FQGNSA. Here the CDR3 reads CASSLVEGSYEQYF. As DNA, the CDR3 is TGTGCCAGCAGCTTAGTAGAGGGTTCCTACGAGCAGTACTTC.

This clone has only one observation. CDR3: CASSALTSGVYNEQFF. Here the CDR3 DNA reads TGTGCCAGCAGCGCCTTAACTAGCGGGGTTTACAATGAGCAGTTCTTC. The chain employs TRBV9 and TRBJ2-1, with 10 bases that match TRBD2. This CDR3 is 16 amino acids long. Germline trimming cut 3 bases from V and 4 bases from J; bases unmatched to any gene: 7. CDR1 is SGDLS, CDR2 YYNGEE, per germline. The whole variable domain, remainder taken from reference TRBV9 and TRBJ2-1, is DSGVTQTPKHLITATGQRVTLRCSPRSGDLSVYWYQQSLDQGLQFLIQYYNGEERAKGNILERFSAQQFPDLHSELNLSSLELGDSALYFCASSALTSGVYNEQFFGPGTRLTVL.

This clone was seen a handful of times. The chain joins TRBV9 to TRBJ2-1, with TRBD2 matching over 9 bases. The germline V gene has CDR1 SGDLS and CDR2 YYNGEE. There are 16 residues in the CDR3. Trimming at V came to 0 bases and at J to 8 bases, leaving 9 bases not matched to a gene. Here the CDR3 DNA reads TGTGCCAGCAGCGTAGCTTTAGCGGGAGTTTCCGATGAGCAGTTCTTC. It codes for CASSVALAGVSDEQFF.

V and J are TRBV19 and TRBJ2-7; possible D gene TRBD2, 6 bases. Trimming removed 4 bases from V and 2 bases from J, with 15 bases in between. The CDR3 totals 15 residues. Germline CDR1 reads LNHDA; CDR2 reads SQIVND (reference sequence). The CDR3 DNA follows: TGTGCCAGTAGTACCCAGGGACTGGGAACCTACGAGCAGTACTTC. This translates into CASSTQGLGTYEQYF.

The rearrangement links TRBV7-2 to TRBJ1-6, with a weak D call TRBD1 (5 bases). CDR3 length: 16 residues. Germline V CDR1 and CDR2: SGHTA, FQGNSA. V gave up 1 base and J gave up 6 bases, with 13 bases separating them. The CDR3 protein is CASSLEWGRANSPLHF. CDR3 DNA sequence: TGTGCCAGCAGCTTAGAATGGGGCAGGGCTAATTCACCCCTCCACTTT.

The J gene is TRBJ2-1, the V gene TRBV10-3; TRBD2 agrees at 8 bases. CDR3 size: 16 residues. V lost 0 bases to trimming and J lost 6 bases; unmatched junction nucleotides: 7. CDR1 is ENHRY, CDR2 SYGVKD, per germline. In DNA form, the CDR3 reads TGTGCCATCAGTGAGTCGACGGGACTAGGAAGCAATGAGCAGTTCTTC. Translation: CAISESTGLGSNEQFF.

Here the CDR3 DNA reads TGCGCCAGCAGCCAAGACGGGACAGGGTCTGGCGAGCAGTACTTC. Protein product: CASSQDGTGSGEQYF. This chain links TRBV4-1 with TRBJ2-7; TRBD1 matches at 9 bases. This CDR3 has 15 amino acids. Germline values: CDR1 MGHRA, CDR2 YSYEKL. V dropped 0 bases and J dropped 6; count of bases not matched to a gene: 6.

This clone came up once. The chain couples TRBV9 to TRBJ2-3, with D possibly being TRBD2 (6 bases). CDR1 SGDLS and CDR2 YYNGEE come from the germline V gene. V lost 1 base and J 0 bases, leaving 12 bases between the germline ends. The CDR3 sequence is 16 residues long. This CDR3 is CASSVYGGESTDTQYF. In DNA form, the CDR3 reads TGTGCCAGCAGCGTATACGGCGGGGAAAGCACAGATACGCAGTATTTT.

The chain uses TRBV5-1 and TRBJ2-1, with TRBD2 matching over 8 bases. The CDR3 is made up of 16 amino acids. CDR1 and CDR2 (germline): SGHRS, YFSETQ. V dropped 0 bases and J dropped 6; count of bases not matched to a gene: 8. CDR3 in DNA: TGCGCCAGCAGCTTGGGAGGGGATAGCGGGGTCAATGAGCAGTTCTTC. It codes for CASSLGGDSGVNEQFF.